The clone carrying this T cell receptor beta chain was seen a few times. Its cognate antigen is unknown. CDR3 regions of TCR beta were amplified from RNA transcripts. The authors performed first-round RT-PCR with HTBI primers and then a second-round multiplex PCR. TCRdb recomputed calls from the multiplex PCR reads with MiXCR, one row per CDR3 protein. Here the sample spans about 1.1 million distinct CDR3 sequences, about two fifths being singletons. This sample was included in a study of Graves' ophthalmopathy and Graves' hyperthyroidism. At the level of the study: The term stable hyperthyroidism indicated an absence of ophthalmopathy within 18 months of follow-up. Study results and limitations: Sensitivity reached 87.88% and specificity about 76% for a 13-signature model separating ophthalmopathy from stable hyperthyroidism. Detection in blood was also observed for most expanded thyroid clonotypes above 0.001 frequency.

It was on clinical symptoms, serum thyroxine, TRAb, thyroid ultrasound and orbital computed tomography that diagnosis relied. Trimming stripped 3 bases from V and 0 bases from J, with 8 bases between. The CDR3 totals 14 residues. Per germline, CDR1 LNHDA and CDR2 SQIVND (reference sequence). The TCR was taken from an adult man with Graves' hyperthyroidism. Sequenced input: peripheral blood or thyroid tissue (not recorded which). V is TRBV19 and J is TRBJ1-1, with a possible D match to TRBD1 (5 bases). The CDR3 nucleotides read TGTGCCAGTAGTATTACAGGAATGAACACTGAAGCTTTCTTT. Amino acids: CASSITGMNTEAFF.